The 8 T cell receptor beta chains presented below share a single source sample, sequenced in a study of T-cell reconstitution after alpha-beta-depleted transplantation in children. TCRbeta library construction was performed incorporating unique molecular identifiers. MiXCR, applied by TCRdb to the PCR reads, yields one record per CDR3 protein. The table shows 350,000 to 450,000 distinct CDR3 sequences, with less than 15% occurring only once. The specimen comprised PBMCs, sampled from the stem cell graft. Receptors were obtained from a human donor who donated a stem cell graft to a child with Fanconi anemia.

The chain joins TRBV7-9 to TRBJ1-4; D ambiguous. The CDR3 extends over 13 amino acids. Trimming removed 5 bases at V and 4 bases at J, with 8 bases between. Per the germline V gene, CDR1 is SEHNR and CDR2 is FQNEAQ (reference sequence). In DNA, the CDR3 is TGTGCCAGCAGCCGGTCGATTAATGAAAAACTGTTTTTT. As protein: CASSRSINEKLFF.

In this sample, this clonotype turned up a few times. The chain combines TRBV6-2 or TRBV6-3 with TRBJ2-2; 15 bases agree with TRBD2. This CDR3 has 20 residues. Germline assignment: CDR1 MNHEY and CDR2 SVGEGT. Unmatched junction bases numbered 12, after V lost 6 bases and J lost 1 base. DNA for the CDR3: TGTGCCAGCAGCCGAAACCCGGGACTAGCGGGGGGCCGGAACACCGGGGAGCTGTTTTTT. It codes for CASSRNPGLAGGRNTGELFF.

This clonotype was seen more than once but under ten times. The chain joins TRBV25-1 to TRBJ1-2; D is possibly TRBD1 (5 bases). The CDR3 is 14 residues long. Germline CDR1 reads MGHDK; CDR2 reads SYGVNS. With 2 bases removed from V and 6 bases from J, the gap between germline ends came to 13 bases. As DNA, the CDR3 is TGTGCCAGCAGTGAAAGCACGGGGCTGGATGGCTACACCTTC. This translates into CASSESTGLDGYTF.

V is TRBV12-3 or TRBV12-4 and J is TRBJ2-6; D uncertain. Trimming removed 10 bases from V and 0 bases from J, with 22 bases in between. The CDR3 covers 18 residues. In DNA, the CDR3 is TGTGCCACTGCCGTGTCGAGGATACTTAACTCTGGGGCCAACGTCCTGACTTTC. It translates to CATAVSRILNSGANVLTF.

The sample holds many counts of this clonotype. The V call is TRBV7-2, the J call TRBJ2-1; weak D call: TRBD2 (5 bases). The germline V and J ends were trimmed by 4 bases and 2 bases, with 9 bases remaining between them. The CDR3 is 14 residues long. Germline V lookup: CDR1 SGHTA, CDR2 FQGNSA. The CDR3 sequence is CASSSRGTYNEQFF. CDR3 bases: TGTGCCAGCAGCTCTCGGGGTACCTACAATGAGCAGTTCTTC.

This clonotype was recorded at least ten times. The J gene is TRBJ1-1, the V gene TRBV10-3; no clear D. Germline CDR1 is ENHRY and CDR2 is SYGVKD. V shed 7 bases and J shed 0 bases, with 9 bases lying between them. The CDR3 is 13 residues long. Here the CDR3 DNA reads TGTGCCATCACATCCAACTTGAACACTGAAGCTTTCTTT. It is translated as CAITSNLNTEAFF.

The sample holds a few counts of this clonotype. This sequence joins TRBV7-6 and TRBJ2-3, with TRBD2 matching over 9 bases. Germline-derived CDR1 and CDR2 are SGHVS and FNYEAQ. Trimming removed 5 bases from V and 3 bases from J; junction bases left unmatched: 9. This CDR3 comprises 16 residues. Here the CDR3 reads CASSPSLAGSTDTQYF. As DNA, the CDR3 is TGTGCCAGCAGCCCCTCCCTAGCGGGGAGTACAGATACGCAGTATTTT.

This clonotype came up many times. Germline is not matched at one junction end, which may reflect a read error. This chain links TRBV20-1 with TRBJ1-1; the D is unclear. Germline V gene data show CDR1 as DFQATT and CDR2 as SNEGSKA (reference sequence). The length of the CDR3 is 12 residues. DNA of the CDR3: TGCAGTGCTAGACACCTGAACACTGAAGTTTTCTTT. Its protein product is CSARHLNTEVFF.